The 8 T cell receptor beta chains reported below all come from one sample, sequenced in a study of response to subunit inactivated influenza vaccine. TCRdb itself ran the RT-PCR reads through MiXCR, one entry per CDR3 protein. The top ten clones hold 1.9% of a sample with fewer than 550,000 distinct CDR3 sequences, 25% of them seen once. Material: CD4+ T cells sorted from PBMCs, obtained 4 to 6 days after vaccination. The receptors here all came from a man between 45 and 60 years old who received an inactivated influenza vaccine.

This clonotype was seen only a few times. This sequence joins TRBV29-1 and TRBJ2-7; 9 nucleotides agree with TRBD2. The germline V gene encodes CDR1 SQVTM and CDR2 ANQGSEA. V lost 5 bases to trimming and J lost 0 bases; unmatched junction nucleotides: 5. This CDR3 contains 14 residues. DNA for the CDR3: TGCAGCGTTCTTCCGGGACTAGCCTCCTACGAGCAGTACTTC. This gives the protein CSVLPGLASYEQYF.

This clonotype was counted many times. The chain combines TRBV12-3 or TRBV12-4 with TRBJ1-6; D not resolved. The CDR3 consists of 12 residues. V gave up 2 bases and J gave up 10 bases, with 6 bases separating them. The CDR3 sequence: CASSLPSSPLHF. The CDR3, as DNA: TGTGCCAGCAGTTTACCCTCATCACCCCTCCACTTT.

The V call is TRBV6-2 or TRBV6-3, the J call TRBJ1-1; TRBD1 is a possible D gene (5 bases). The germline V gene has CDR1 MNHEY and CDR2 SVGEGT. V was trimmed by 5 bases and J by 5 bases, leaving 18 bases between them. The CDR3 has 15 amino acids. The CDR3 DNA reads TGTGCCAGCAGTGGTGCTTTCAGGGATGGGACTGAAGCTTTCTTT. Its protein is CASSGAFRDGTEAFF.

This sequence joins TRBV27 and TRBJ2-4, with D unclear. The CDR3 has 13 amino acids. Trimming pared 9 bases from V and 0 bases from J, leaving 9 bases between. Germline-derived CDR1 and CDR2 are MNHEY and SMNVEV (reference sequence). The CDR3 spells CASWTLAKNIQYF. In nucleotides, the CDR3 is TGTGCCAGTTGGACCCTAGCCAAAAACATTCAGTACTTC.

The CDR3 region is CASFTGASGAGELFF. CDR3 bases: TGTGCCAGTTTTACAGGGGCCTCGGGAGCCGGGGAGCTGTTTTTT. The chain has TRBV28 and TRBJ2-2; D is possibly TRBD1 (7 bases). The V gene's germline CDR1 is MDHEN and CDR2 SYDVKM. Trimming left V 9 bases short and J 6 bases short, with 20 bases between. The CDR3 consists of 15 residues.

This clonotype appeared a few times. The CDR3 region is CSAPDWTASSYNEQFF. The CDR3 region has the DNA TGCAGTGCTCCCGATTGGACAGCGAGCTCCTACAATGAGCAGTTCTTC. The V gene is TRBV20-1, the J gene TRBJ2-1, with D perhaps matching TRBD1 (6 bases). Germline V CDR1 and CDR2: DFQATT, SNEGSKA (reference sequence). V shed 5 bases and J shed 0 bases, with 17 bases lying between them. CDR3 length: 16 amino acids.

This sequence joins TRBV20-1 and TRBJ2-1; 8 nucleotides line up with TRBD2. Germline trimming cut 2 bases from V and 4 bases from J; bases unmatched to any gene: 13. Looked up from germline, CDR1 is DFQATT and CDR2 is SNEGSKA (reference sequence). This CDR3 contains 17 residues. The CDR3 spells CSARPRRREAFYNEQFF. Here the CDR3 DNA reads TGCAGTGCTAGACCCCGGAGGCGGGAGGCATTTTACAATGAGCAGTTCTTC.

The sample holds a few counts of this clonotype. J is TRBJ1-2 and V is TRBV4-2; D may be TRBD1 (5 bases). This CDR3 spans 15 amino acids. Germline values: CDR1 LGHNA, CDR2 YNFKEQ. V lost 0 bases, J lost 7 bases, and 15 bases lay in between. CDR3 coding DNA: TGTGCCAGCAGCCAAGATCGTTGGGGCTTTTTTGGCTACACCTTC. As protein: CASSQDRWGFFGYTF.